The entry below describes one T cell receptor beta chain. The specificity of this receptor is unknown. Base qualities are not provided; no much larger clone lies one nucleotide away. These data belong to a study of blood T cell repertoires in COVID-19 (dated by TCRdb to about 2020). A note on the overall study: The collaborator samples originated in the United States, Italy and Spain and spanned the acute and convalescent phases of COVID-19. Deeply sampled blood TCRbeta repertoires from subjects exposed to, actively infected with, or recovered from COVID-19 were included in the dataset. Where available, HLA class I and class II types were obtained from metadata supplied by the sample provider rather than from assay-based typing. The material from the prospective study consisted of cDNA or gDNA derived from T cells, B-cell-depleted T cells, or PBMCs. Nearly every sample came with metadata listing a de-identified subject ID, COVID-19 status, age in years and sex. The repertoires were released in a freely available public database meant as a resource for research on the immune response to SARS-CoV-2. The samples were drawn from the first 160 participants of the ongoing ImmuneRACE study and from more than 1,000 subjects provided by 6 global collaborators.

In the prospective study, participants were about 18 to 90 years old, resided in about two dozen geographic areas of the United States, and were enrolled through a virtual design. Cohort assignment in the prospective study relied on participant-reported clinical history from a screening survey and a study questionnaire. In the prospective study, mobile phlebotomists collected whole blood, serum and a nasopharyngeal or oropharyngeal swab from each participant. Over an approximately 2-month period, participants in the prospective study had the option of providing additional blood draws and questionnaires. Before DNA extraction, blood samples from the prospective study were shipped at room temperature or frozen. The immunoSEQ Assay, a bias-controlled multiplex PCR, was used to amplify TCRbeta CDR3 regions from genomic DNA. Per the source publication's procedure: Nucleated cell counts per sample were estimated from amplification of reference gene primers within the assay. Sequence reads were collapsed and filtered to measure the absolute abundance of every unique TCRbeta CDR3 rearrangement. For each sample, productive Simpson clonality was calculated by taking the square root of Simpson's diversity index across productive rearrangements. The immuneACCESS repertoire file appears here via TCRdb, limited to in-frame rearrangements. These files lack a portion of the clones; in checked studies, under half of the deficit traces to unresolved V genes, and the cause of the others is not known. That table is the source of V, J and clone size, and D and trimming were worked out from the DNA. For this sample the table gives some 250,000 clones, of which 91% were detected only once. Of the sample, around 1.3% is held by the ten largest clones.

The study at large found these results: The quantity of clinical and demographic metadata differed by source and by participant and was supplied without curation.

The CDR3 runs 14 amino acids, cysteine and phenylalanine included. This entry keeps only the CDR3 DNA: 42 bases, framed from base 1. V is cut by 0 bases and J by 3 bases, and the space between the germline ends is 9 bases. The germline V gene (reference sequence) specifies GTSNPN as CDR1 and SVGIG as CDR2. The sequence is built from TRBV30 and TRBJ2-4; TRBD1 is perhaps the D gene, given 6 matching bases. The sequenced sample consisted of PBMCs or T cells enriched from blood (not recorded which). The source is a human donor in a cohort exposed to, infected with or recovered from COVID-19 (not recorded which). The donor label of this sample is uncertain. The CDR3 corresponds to CAWSVQGYKNIQYF. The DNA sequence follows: TGTGCCTGGAGTGTACAGGGTTACAAAAACATTCAGTACTTC. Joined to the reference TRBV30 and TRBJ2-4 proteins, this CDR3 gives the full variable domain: SQTIHQWPATLVQPVGSPLSLECTVEGTSNPNLYWYRQAAGRGLQLLFYSVGIGQISSEVPQNLSASRPQDRQFILSSKKLLLSDSGFYLCAWSVQGYKNIQYFGAGTRLSVL.